The clone carrying this T cell receptor (beta chain) has a handful of counts. TCRdb processed the reads anew with MiXCR; each CDR3 protein has one entry. This table holds 150,000 to 200,000 distinct CDR3 sequences, about an eighth found once. The sample comes from a study of T cell repertoires in cytomegalovirus infection. The sample comprised PBMCs. The source is a human donor in good health (CMV status not recorded). Some clones in this sample may be carry-over from other donors' samples.

DNA of the CDR3: TGTGCCAGCAGCCCCCGTATCCGCGGGGGAGGGAGAGAGGACGAGCAGTACTTC. Residues: CASSPRIRGGGREDEQYF. The genes are TRBV4-2 and TRBJ2-7; 7 bases line up with TRBD2. The V gene end was trimmed by 4 bases and the J gene end by 5 bases; junction bases not matched to a gene: 20. CDR3 size: 18 residues. The germline gives CDR1 LGHNA, CDR2 YNFKEQ.